This T cell receptor (beta chain) was obtained from a study of blood T cell repertoires in COVID-19. Study details: COVID-19 samples collected from the United States, Italy and Spain covered acute and convalescent phases. In each case, the material was cDNA or gDNA derived from T cells, B-cell-depleted T cells, or PBMCs.

In the authors' methods: Estimates of nucleated cell counts were drawn from the amplification of reference gene primers. This table comes from immunoSEQ multiplex PCR, and its TCRdb copy is limited to in-frame clones, with some not included. That table is the source of V, J and clone size, and D and trimming were worked out from the DNA. The profile shows 70,000 to 90,000 clones, approximately 87% of them singletons. The CDR3 loop spans 15 amino acids. V lost 4 bases and J 4 bases, leaving 13 bases between the germline ends. The germline CDR1 and CDR2 sequences are KGHSH and LQKENI. The specimen sequenced was peripheral blood. This clonotype was obtained from a human donor in a cohort sampled during active COVID-19. The V gene is TRBV18, the J gene TRBJ1-4, with D possibly matching TRBD1 (5 bases). This CDR3 is CASSLRGLVNEKLFF. As DNA, the CDR3 is TGTGCCAGCTCACTAAGGGGATTGGTTAATGAAAAACTGTTTTTT.